Shown below are 9 T cell receptor beta chains from a single sample sequenced in a study of T-cell memory formation after mild COVID-19. Each CDR3 protein gets one entry after TCRdb re-called the 5' RACE reads with MiXCR. In the table there are 530,000 or so distinct CDR3 sequences, approximately 15% of which are singletons. What was sequenced was PBMCs or a T cell subset sorted from them (not recorded which). All receptors come from an adult woman who had mild COVID-19 (a few samples of this study predate the infection). Cell type and time point are not known.

There are a few counts of this clonotype. J is TRBJ2-1 and V is TRBV12-5; D unresolved. This CDR3 region has 18 residues. CDR1 LGHNT and CDR2 FRNRAP come from the germline V gene. Between the trimmed V and J ends, which lost 0 bases and 2 bases, there was a span of 17 bases. CDR3 DNA: TGTGCTAGTGGTTTGGTATGGGCCGGCGTGACGCCCTACAATGAGCAGTTCTTC. Protein: CASGLVWAGVTPYNEQFF. The full variable domain, completed using reference TRBV12-5 and TRBJ2-1, is DARVTQTPRHKVTEMGQEVTMRCQPILGHNTVFWYRQTMMQGLELLAYFRNRAPLDDSGMPKDRFSAEMPDATLATLKIQPSEPRDSAVYFCASGLVWAGVTPYNEQFFGPGTRLTVL.

The V gene is TRBV6-2 or TRBV6-3, the J gene TRBJ2-5; 7 bases fit TRBD2. The V gene's germline CDR1 is MNHEY and CDR2 SVGEGT. This CDR3 has 14 amino acids. V was pared by 1 base and J by 5 bases, with 4 bases of the junction left unmatched. The CDR3 sequence is CASSYFTSVETQYF. CDR3 nucleotides: TGTGCCAGCAGTTACTTCACTAGCGTCGAGACCCAGTACTTC.

J is TRBJ2-2 and V is TRBV24-1; TRBD2 is a possible D gene (6 bases). The CDR3 covers 14 residues. V lost 9 bases and J lost 3, with 13 bases in between. Germline V gives CDR1 KGHDR, CDR2 SFDVKD. The CDR3 here is CATRGTGDTGELFF. The CDR3 bases are TGTGCCACCCGGGGGACGGGAGACACCGGGGAGCTGTTTTTT.

This clonotype was recorded a few times. The genes are TRBV7-9 and TRBJ2-7, with TRBD1 matching over 7 bases. The ends lost 4 bases at V and 6 bases at J; junction bases unmatched: 12. There are 15 residues in the CDR3. Germline V lookup: CDR1 SEHNR, CDR2 FQNEAQ (reference sequence). The CDR3 DNA sequence: TGTGCCAGCAGCTCTCTGACAGGGATAAGCGCCGAGCAGTACTTC. Amino acids: CASSSLTGISAEQYF.

The V and J genes are TRBV19 and TRBJ1-5; maybe TRBD1 (6 bases). The CDR3 runs 14 residues. Germline CDR1 LNHDA, CDR2 SQIVND (reference sequence). The V end lost 6 bases, the J end lost 3 bases, and 12 bases lay between the germline ends. This chain's CDR3 is CASSKTGANQPQHF. CDR3 bases: TGTGCCAGTAGCAAGACAGGAGCCAATCAGCCCCAGCATTTT.

The chain employs TRBV2 and TRBJ2-1, with unresolved D. Trimming shortened V by 8 bases and J by 6 bases, and 14 bases separated the two germline ends. Germline V gives CDR1 SNHLY, CDR2 FYNNEI. This CDR3 is built from 13 residues. The CDR3 bases are TGTGCCAGCCAGAGAAGTTGGGGCAATGAGCAGTTCTTC. Translating gives CASQRSWGNEQFF.

The chain couples TRBV5-6 to TRBJ1-2; D possibly corresponds to TRBD1 (5 bases). The length of the CDR3 is 12 residues. Trimming left V 3 bases short and J 10 bases short, with 13 bases between. Germline V lookup: CDR1 SGHDT, CDR2 YYEEEE. This CDR3 reads CASSSGHRSYTF. The CDR3 DNA sequence: TGTGCCAGCAGCTCGGGGCACAGGTCCTACACCTTC. Full variable domain (missing parts from reference TRBV5-6 and TRBJ1-2): DAGVTQSPTHLIKTRGQQVTLRCSPKSGHDTVSWYQQALGQGPQFIFQYYEEEERQRGNFPDRFSGHQFPNYSSELNVNALLLGDSALYLCASSSGHRSYTFGSGTRLTVV.

V and J are TRBV4-1 and TRBJ2-7; TRBD1 or TRBD2 may be the D gene (6 bases each). Germline values: CDR1 MGHRA, CDR2 YSYEKL. V was pared by 4 bases and J by 2 bases, with 12 bases between. The CDR3 length is 14 residues. CDR3 amino acids: CASSRGGTTYEQYF. In DNA form, the CDR3 reads TGCGCCAGCAGCCGAGGGGGGACAACCTACGAGCAGTACTTC.

The table lists this clonotype with a few counts. The chain joins TRBV7-9 to TRBJ1-2; perhaps TRBD1 as D (5 bases). Per germline, CDR1 SEHNR and CDR2 FQNEAQ (reference sequence). The CDR3 is 12 residues long. Trimming took 5 bases from V and 8 from J, leaving 12 bases between them. CDR3 sequence (DNA): TGTGCCAGCAGCCGGGACCTTGGGGGCTACACCTTC. The encoded protein is CASSRDLGGYTF.